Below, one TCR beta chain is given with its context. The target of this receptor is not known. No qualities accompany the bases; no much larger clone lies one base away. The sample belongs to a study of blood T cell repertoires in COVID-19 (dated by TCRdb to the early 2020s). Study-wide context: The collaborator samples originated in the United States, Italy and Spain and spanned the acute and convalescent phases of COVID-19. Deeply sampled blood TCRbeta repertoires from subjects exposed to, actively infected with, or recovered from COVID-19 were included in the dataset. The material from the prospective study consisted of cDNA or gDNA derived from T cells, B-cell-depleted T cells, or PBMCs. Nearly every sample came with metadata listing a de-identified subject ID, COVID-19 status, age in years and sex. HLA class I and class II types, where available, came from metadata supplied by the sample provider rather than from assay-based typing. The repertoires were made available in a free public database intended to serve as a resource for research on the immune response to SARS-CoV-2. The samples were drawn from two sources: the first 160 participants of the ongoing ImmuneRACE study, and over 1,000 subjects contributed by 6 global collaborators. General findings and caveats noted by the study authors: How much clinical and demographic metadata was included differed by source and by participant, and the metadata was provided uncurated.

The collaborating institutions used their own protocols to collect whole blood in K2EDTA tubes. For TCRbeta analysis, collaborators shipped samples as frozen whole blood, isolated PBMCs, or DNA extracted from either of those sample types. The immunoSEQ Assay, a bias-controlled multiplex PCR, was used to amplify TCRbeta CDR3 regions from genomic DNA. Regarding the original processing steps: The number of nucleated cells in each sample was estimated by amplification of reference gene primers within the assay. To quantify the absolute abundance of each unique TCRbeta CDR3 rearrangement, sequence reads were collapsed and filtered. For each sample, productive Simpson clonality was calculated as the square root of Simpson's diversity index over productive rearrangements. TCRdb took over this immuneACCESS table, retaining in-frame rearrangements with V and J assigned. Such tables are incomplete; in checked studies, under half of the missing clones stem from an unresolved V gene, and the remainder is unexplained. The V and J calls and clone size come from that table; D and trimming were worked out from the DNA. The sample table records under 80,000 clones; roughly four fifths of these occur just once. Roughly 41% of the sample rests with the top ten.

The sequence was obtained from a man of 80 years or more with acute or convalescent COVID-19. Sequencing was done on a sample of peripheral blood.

Here the CDR3 is given as CASSQDWADTRQYF. Here is the DNA: TGTGCCAGCAGCCAAGATTGGGCAGATACGAGGCAGTACTTC. Recombination joined TRBV3-1 (or the pseudogene TRBV3-2) with TRBJ2-7, with the D gene too uncertain to name. From the cysteine up to the phenylalanine, the CDR3 has a length of 14 residues. The kept DNA is CDR3 alone, 42 bases in frame from the first base. V and J are truncated by 0 bases and 9 bases respectively, leaving an intervening sequence of 15 bases. The germline V gene (reference sequence) provides CDR1 LGHDT and CDR2 YNNKEL.